This is a list of T cell receptor beta chains from one sample in a study of shared clonotypes between healthy human individuals. Using immunoSEQ multiplex PCR, the repertoire was profiled, and TCRdb retains in-frame clones only, with some absent. The repertoire includes 950,000 to 1,100,000 clones, around 74% of them detected once, and about 1.5% sits in the top ten. Sequences were obtained from memory CD4+ T cells sorted from blood. Receptor source: a man aged 18 to 35 in good health. Each CDR3 is given with its conserved first and last residue. Each record gives: J gene, D gene, V gene, clone size, CDR3 protein, CDR3 DNA. The D gene is left open where the match is weak. Only part of the rows carry a size: once, few, many, or a class if the clone is expanded.

J gene: TRBJ2-2
D gene: TRBD2
V gene: TRBV4-2
clone size: once
CDR3 protein: CASSQGELAGRTGELFF
CDR3 DNA: TGTGCCAGCAGCCAAGGGGAACTAGCGGGACGCACCGGGGAGCTGTTTTTT

J gene: TRBJ1-1
D gene: .
V gene: TRBV29-1
clone size: .
CDR3 protein: CSVEGTSNTEAFF
CDR3 DNA: TGCAGCGTTGAGGGCACATCGAACACTGAAGCTTTCTTT

J gene: TRBJ2-3
D gene: TRBD2
V gene: TRBV5-6
clone size: .
CDR3 protein: CASRLAGGLTDTQYF
CDR3 DNA: TGTGCCAGCAGACTAGCGGGGGGACTCACAGATACGCAGTATTTT

J gene: TRBJ1-2
D gene: .
V gene: TRBV2
clone size: few
CDR3 protein: CASSESFSGYTF
CDR3 DNA: TGTGCCAGCAGTGAAAGCTTCTCTGGCTACACCTTC

J gene: TRBJ1-5
D gene: .
V gene: TRBV4-2
clone size: few
CDR3 protein: CASSLQGSQPQHF
CDR3 DNA: TGTGCCAGCAGCTTACAGGGCAGTCAGCCCCAGCATTTT

J gene: TRBJ1-6
D gene: .
V gene: TRBV19
clone size: .
CDR3 protein: CASSYRDGNSPLHF
CDR3 DNA: TGTGCCAGTAGTTATCGGGATGGGAATTCACCCCTCCACTTT

J gene: TRBJ1-5
D gene: .
V gene: TRBV15
clone size: .
CDR3 protein: CATSRDGGDDQPQHF
CDR3 DNA: TGTGCCACCAGCAGAGATGGAGGGGACGATCAGCCCCAGCATTTT

J gene: TRBJ2-2
D gene: .
V gene: TRBV30
clone size: few
CDR3 protein: CASKRGYNTGELFF
CDR3 DNA: TGTGCCTCGAAACGGGGCTACAACACCGGGGAGCTGTTTTTT

J gene: TRBJ2-5
D gene: TRBD1
V gene: TRBV10-3
clone size: few
CDR3 protein: CAISEQGQETQYF
CDR3 DNA: TGTGCCATCAGTGAACAGGGGCAAGAGACCCAGTACTTC

J gene: TRBJ2-1
D gene: TRBD2
V gene: TRBV29-1
clone size: once
CDR3 protein: CSGLAGAEGHNEQFF
CDR3 DNA: TGCAGCGGATTAGCGGGGGCGGAGGGGCACAATGAGCAGTTCTTC

J gene: TRBJ2-7
D gene: TRBD2
V gene: TRBV6-5
clone size: .
CDR3 protein: CASSYSGGRVSYEQYF
CDR3 DNA: TGTGCCAGCAGTTACTCGGGCGGGAGGGTATCCTACGAGCAGTACTTC

J gene: TRBJ1-2
D gene: .
V gene: TRBV5-8
clone size: .
CDR3 protein: CASSLEAIGPKNYGYTF
CDR3 DNA: TGTGCCAGCAGCTTGGAGGCGATAGGACCCAAGAACTATGGCTACACCTTC

J gene: TRBJ1-6
D gene: .
V gene: TRBV28
clone size: .
CDR3 protein: CASSLVQNNSPLHF
CDR3 DNA: TGTGCCAGCAGTTTAGTCCAAAACAATTCACCCCTCCACTTT

J gene: TRBJ2-6
D gene: TRBD1
V gene: TRBV27
clone size: .
CDR3 protein: CASREDRAGANVLTF
CDR3 DNA: TGTGCCAGCAGAGAGGACAGGGCTGGGGCCAACGTCCTGACTTTC

J gene: TRBJ2-2
D gene: TRBD2
V gene: TRBV10-3
clone size: .
CDR3 protein: CASSGLAGGGTGELFF
CDR3 DNA: TGTGCCAGTTCTGGACTAGCGGGAGGAGGGACCGGGGAGCTGTTTTTT

J gene: TRBJ1-2
D gene: TRBD1
V gene: TRBV7-9
clone size: .
CDR3 protein: CASSPLSATGASGYTF
CDR3 DNA: TGTGCCAGCAGCCCCTTGTCTGCGACAGGGGCTTCTGGCTACACCTTC

J gene: TRBJ1-5
D gene: TRBD1
V gene: TRBV18
clone size: .
CDR3 protein: CASSPPGTGGSNQPQHF
CDR3 DNA: TGTGCCAGCTCACCACCGGGCACAGGGGGTAGTAATCAGCCCCAGCATTTT

J gene: TRBJ1-2
D gene: .
V gene: TRBV9
clone size: few
CDR3 protein: CASSVGEGESGYTF
CDR3 DNA: TGTGCCAGCAGCGTAGGAGAGGGAGAGAGTGGCTACACCTTC

J gene: TRBJ1-2
D gene: TRBD1
V gene: TRBV2
clone size: .
CDR3 protein: CASSERTGTNYGYTF
CDR3 DNA: TGTGCCAGCAGTGAACGGACAGGTACTAACTATGGCTACACCTTC

J gene: TRBJ2-7
D gene: .
V gene: TRBV6-1
clone size: .
CDR3 protein: CASSPRGFDEQYF
CDR3 DNA: TGTGCCAGCAGTCCTCGGGGTTTCGACGAGCAGTACTTC

J gene: TRBJ2-1
D gene: .
V gene: TRBV6-5
clone size: .
CDR3 protein: CASSYFSPPEQFF
CDR3 DNA: TGTGCCAGCAGTTACTTCTCCCCCCCCGAGCAGTTCTTC

J gene: TRBJ1-2
D gene: .
V gene: TRBV30
clone size: .
CDR3 protein: CAWSVTAGGGYTF
CDR3 DNA: TGTGCCTGGAGTGTGACTGCCGGCGGTGGCTACACCTTC

J gene: TRBJ2-7
D gene: TRBD1
V gene: TRBV9
clone size: .
CDR3 protein: CASSVQGAAYEQYF
CDR3 DNA: TGTGCCAGCAGCGTACAGGGGGCAGCCTACGAGCAGTACTTC

J gene: TRBJ1-2
D gene: .
V gene: TRBV30
clone size: .
CDR3 protein: CAWGTFNSYGYTF
CDR3 DNA: TGTGCCTGGGGGACCTTTAACTCATATGGCTACACCTTC

J gene: TRBJ1-6
D gene: .
V gene: TRBV28
clone size: .
CDR3 protein: CATLLGSEGSPLHF
CDR3 DNA: TGTGCCACTCTTCTGGGGAGTGAGGGTTCACCCCTCCACTTT

J gene: TRBJ1-5
D gene: TRBD1
V gene: TRBV30
clone size: few
CDR3 protein: CAWSRGGQPQHF
CDR3 DNA: TGTGCCTGGAGTAGAGGGGGCCAGCCCCAGCATTTT

J gene: TRBJ2-5
D gene: .
V gene: TRBV28
clone size: .
CDR3 protein: CASRLGGGGRKTQYF
CDR3 DNA: TGTGCCAGCAGGCTAGGGGGGGGCGGAAGAAAGACCCAGTACTTC